Presented here are 26 T cell receptor beta chains from one specimen sequenced in a study of regulatory T cells in long-lasting Graves disease. In building TCR beta libraries, iRepertoire HTBI primers were used together with Arm-PCR of CDR3 regions. TCRdb re-called the multiplex PCR reads through MiXCR, storing one row per CDR3 protein. The repertoire holds 350,000 to 450,000 distinct CDR3 sequences, with over 12% as singletons. The time point: newly diagnosed GD, antithyroid drugs for less than 3 months. Following extraction of RNA from PBMCs, that RNA was used to make the TCR library. These data also featured in a second study, about T cells in Graves' hyperthyroidism and ophthalmopathy.

The source was peripheral blood mononuclear cells (PBMCs), collected at new diagnosis, from a patient treated with antithyroid drugs. These receptors all stem from a woman aged 40 to 50 with Graves disease.

This clonotype was detected many times. This sequence joins TRBV18 and TRBJ2-7; 9 bases map to TRBD1. Trimming at V came to 1 base and at J to 2 bases, leaving 3 bases not matched to a gene. The CDR3 is 15 amino acids. Germline CDR1 KGHSH, CDR2 LQKENI. CDR3 nucleotides: TGTGCCAGCTCACCACGCGGGACAGGGACCTACGAGCAGTACTTC. Translating gives CASSPRGTGTYEQYF.

The table lists this clonotype with many counts. The J gene is TRBJ2-1, the V gene TRBV10-3; 11 nucleotides agree with TRBD2. The CDR3 consists of 16 residues. V shed 3 bases and J 7 bases; nucleotides not matched to a gene: 8. Germline V gene lookup returns CDR1 ENHRY and CDR2 SYGVKD. The CDR3 nucleotides read TGTGCCATCAGTGACCCACTAGCGGGAGACTATAATGAGCAGTTCTTC. This codes for CAISDPLAGDYNEQFF.

This chain uses TRBV4-3 with TRBJ2-2; D unclear. The V and J ends lost 3 bases and 0 bases respectively, with 11 bases between them. The CDR3 has 16 residues. CDR1 is LGHNA and CDR2 is YSLEER in the germline V gene. CDR3 coding DNA: TGCGCCAGCAGCCAGGGGTTGAGCGCGAACACCGGGGAGCTGTTTTTT. Its translation: CASSQGLSANTGELFF.

The V call is TRBV24-1, the J call TRBJ2-1; 7 bases map to TRBD2. Per germline, CDR1 KGHDR and CDR2 SFDVKD. This CDR3 region has 20 residues. The ends lost 0 bases at V and 4 bases at J; junction bases unmatched: 17. CDR3 in amino acids: CATSDLRKVSGGLAYNEQFF. CDR3 DNA: TGTGCCACCAGTGATTTGCGGAAAGTTTCGGGGGGTCTTGCTTACAATGAGCAGTTCTTC.

This clonotype was observed at least ten times. The rearrangement uses TRBV11-2 and TRBJ2-1; possible D gene TRBD1, 5 bases. The CDR3 sequence is 14 residues long. The V end lost 5 bases, the J end lost 2 bases, and 10 bases lay between the germline ends. CDR1 and CDR2 from the germline V gene are SGHAT and FQNNGV. The CDR3 DNA reads TGTGCCAGCAGCCCAGGGATTCCCTACAATGAGCAGTTCTTC. Protein: CASSPGIPYNEQFF.

The genes are TRBV29-1 and TRBJ2-1; 11 positions agree with TRBD1. This CDR3 comprises 14 residues. Germline V CDR1 and CDR2: SQVTM, ANQGSEA. V dropped 4 bases and J dropped 10; count of bases not matched to a gene: 9. The CDR3 here is CSVGGPGQGDEQFF. The CDR3 region has the DNA TGCAGCGTTGGGGGGCCGGGACAGGGGGACGAGCAGTTCTTC.

This clonotype was picked up a small number of times. In this CDR3 the conserved last residue, phenylalanine or tryptophan, is missing, so a read error is likely. The chain employs TRBV28 and TRBJ2-3; 7 positions agree with TRBD1. Germline assignment: CDR1 MDHEN and CDR2 SYDVKM. The CDR3 is 12 amino acids. V lost 8 bases, J lost 1 base, and 0 bases stayed unmatched. In DNA, the CDR3 is TGTGCCAGCGGACAGGGCACAGATACGCAGTATCTT. Protein product: CASGQGTDTQYL.

The chain recombines TRBV20-1 with TRBJ1-2; 9 bases line up with TRBD1. Looked up from germline, CDR1 is DFQATT and CDR2 is SNEGSKA (reference sequence). J was trimmed by 3 bases and V by 1 base; bases with no gene match: 6. This CDR3 is built from 15 residues. The CDR3 loop reads CSARGGDREYYGYTF. The CDR3, as DNA: TGCAGTGCTAGAGGGGGGGACAGGGAATACTATGGCTACACCTTC.

This clonotype was recorded many times. Here the CDR3 reads CASSPRDGGGYGYTF. CDR3 sequence (DNA): TGTGCCAGCTCACCCCGGGACGGTGGAGGCTATGGCTACACCTTC. The chain combines TRBV18 with TRBJ1-2, with D possibly being TRBD1 (5 bases). This CDR3 spans 15 amino acids. The germline CDR1 and CDR2 sequences are KGHSH and LQKENI. V dropped 3 bases and J dropped 4 bases, with 15 bases sitting between them.

This clonotype was observed at least ten times. The V call is TRBV30, the J call TRBJ2-3, with D perhaps matching TRBD2 (5 bases). Germline V lookup: CDR1 GTSNPN, CDR2 SVGIG (reference sequence). Trimming shortened V by 2 bases and J by 6 bases, and 9 bases separated the two germline ends. The CDR3 length is 12 residues. The CDR3 DNA is TGTGCCTGGAGTTTGAAGCGGGATACGCAGTATTTT. This sequence encodes CAWSLKRDTQYF.

This clonotype has a count of ten or more. This CDR3 reads CASRWGTSGNNEQFF. Here the CDR3 DNA reads TGTGCCAGCAGGTGGGGGACTAGCGGAAACAATGAGCAGTTCTTC. The chain carries TRBV27 and TRBJ2-1; 11 bases fit TRBD2. The CDR3 covers 15 residues. V was pared by 6 bases and J by 5 bases, with 6 bases of the junction left unmatched. Germline values: CDR1 MNHEY, CDR2 SMNVEV (reference sequence).

This sequence joins TRBV29-1 and TRBJ2-5; the D gene is possibly TRBD2 (6 bases). The CDR3 is 15 amino acids. CDR1 and CDR2 (germline): SQVTM, ANQGSEA. Between the trimmed V and J ends, which lost 4 bases and 0 bases, there was a span of 15 bases. CDR3 loop: CSVVIRDWDQETQYF. In DNA, the CDR3 is TGCAGCGTTGTCATACGGGACTGGGACCAAGAGACCCAGTACTTC. The full variable domain, completed using reference TRBV29-1 and TRBJ2-5, is SAVISQKPSRDICQRGTSLTIQCQVDSQVTMMFWYRQQPGQSLTLIATANQGSEATYESGFVIDKFPISRPNLTFSTLTVSNMSPEDSSIYLCSVVIRDWDQETQYFGPGTRLLVL.

There are many counts of this clonotype. The chain joins TRBV28 to TRBJ2-7, with D possibly being TRBD2 (7 bases). CDR3 size: 14 residues. Between the trimmed V and J ends, which lost 6 bases and 4 bases, there was a span of 16 bases. Germline CDR1 and CDR2: MDHEN and SYDVKM. CDR3 bases: TGTGCCAGCAGCTCCTGGGGGGGGGCATACGAGCAGTACTTC. Amino acids: CASSSWGGAYEQYF.

V and J are TRBV18 and TRBJ2-3; 7 bases match TRBD2. This CDR3 comprises 14 residues. The germline V gene has CDR1 KGHSH and CDR2 LQKENI. V trimming: 1 base; J trimming: 7 bases; junction bases outside the gene matches: 5. CDR3 sequence reads: CASSPRRERYTQYF. The CDR3 DNA reads as TGTGCCAGCTCACCACGGCGGGAGCGGTATACGCAGTATTTT.

The gene calls are TRBV11-2 and TRBJ2-3, with D possibly matching TRBD2 (5 bases). The CDR3 is made up of 15 amino acids. The V end lost 5 bases, the J end lost 5 bases, and 17 bases lay between the germline ends. Germline V CDR1 and CDR2: SGHAT, FQNNGV. This CDR3 reads CASSPRSAREDTQYF. The CDR3 nucleotides read TGTGCCAGCAGCCCGCGCTCGGCGAGGGAAGATACGCAGTATTTT.

V gene TRBV28 combines with J gene TRBJ2-3; 12 nucleotides agree with TRBD2. V lost 9 bases and J lost 4; bases outside the gene matches: 17. Per germline, CDR1 MDHEN and CDR2 SYDVKM. This CDR3 is built from 18 residues. The CDR3 DNA reads as TGTGCCAGTAGTACCCTCAGGGCTAGCGGGAGGGCCTCAGATACGCAGTATTTT. Its translation is CASSTLRASGRASDTQYF.

This clonotype occurred many times. A much larger clone lies a single base off, so this may be a read error. The chain has TRBV24-1 and TRBJ2-5, with TRBD1 matching 9 bases. The germline V gene has CDR1 KGHDR and CDR2 SFDVKD. This CDR3 is built from 17 residues. CDR3 sequence reads: CATNDPRTGEVQETQYF. The CDR3 DNA is TGTGCCACCAATGATCCCCGGACAGGGGAAGTACAAGAGACCCAGTACTTC.

The chain carries TRBV16 and TRBJ2-2; 7 positions match TRBD2. There are 16 residues in the CDR3. Unmatched junction bases numbered 3, after V lost 0 bases and J lost 2 bases. Germline CDR1 and CDR2: KGHSY and FQNENV. The CDR3 nucleotides are TGTGCCAGCAGCCAATCGTCTAGCGGTAACACCGGGGAGCTGTTTTTT. This sequence encodes CASSQSSSGNTGELFF.

This clonotype was picked up many times. This chain joins TRBV12-3 or TRBV12-4 and TRBJ2-3; TRBD2 might be the D (6 bases). With 5 bases removed from V and 8 bases from J, the gap between germline ends came to 8 bases. This CDR3 is 11 amino acids long. The CDR3 sequence: CASSPSVTQYF. The CDR3 DNA is TGTGCCAGCAGTCCTAGCGTTACGCAGTATTTT.

The chain carries TRBV20-1 and TRBJ1-1, with D tentatively TRBD1 (5 bases). The CDR3 loop spans 15 amino acids. V lost 0 bases and J 3 bases, leaving 14 bases between the germline ends. The germline V gene has CDR1 DFQATT and CDR2 SNEGSKA (reference sequence). CDR3 residues: CSARDHGTFDTEAFF. CDR3 bases: TGCAGTGCTAGAGACCATGGGACTTTCGACACTGAAGCTTTCTTT.

This clonotype was recorded many times. The chain uses TRBV6-1 and TRBJ1-4; D not certain. Per germline, CDR1 MNHNS and CDR2 SASEGT. This CDR3 has 15 residues. The germline V and J ends were trimmed by 6 bases and 8 bases, with 19 bases remaining between them. CDR3 residues: CASRDSELGYEKLFF. As DNA, the CDR3 is TGTGCCAGCAGAGATTCAGAGCTCGGGTACGAAAAACTGTTTTTT.

The table lists this clonotype with many counts. V and J are TRBV24-1 and TRBJ2-5; D ambiguous. The germline CDR1 and CDR2 sequences are KGHDR and SFDVKD. V lost 4 bases, J lost 2 bases, and 13 bases lay in between. The CDR3 has 15 residues. The CDR3 loop reads CATSDTDGGQETQYF. Here the CDR3 DNA reads TGTGCCACCAGTGACACAGACGGCGGACAAGAGACCCAGTACTTC.

This sequence joins TRBV28 and TRBJ2-7, with D uncertain. Trimming removed 3 bases from V and 4 bases from J, with 13 bases in between. From germline, CDR1 is MDHEN and CDR2 SYDVKM. This CDR3 has 14 residues. CDR3 DNA sequence: TGTGCCAGCAGTTTGTATGGGGAACGATACGAGCAGTACTTC. This sequence encodes CASSLYGERYEQYF. Based on the CDR3 plus reference TRBV28 and TRBJ2-7, the full variable domain is DVKVTQSSRYLVKRTGEKVFLECVQDMDHENMFWYRQDPGLGLRLIYFSYDVKMKEKGDIPEGYSVSREKKERFSLILESASTNQTSMYLCASSLYGERYEQYFGPGTRLTVT.

Many counts were recorded for this clonotype. J is TRBJ1-3 and V is TRBV7-2; 9 bases line up with TRBD1. V gave up 3 bases and J gave up 4 bases; unmatched junction bases: 4. The CDR3 length is 15 residues. Germline CDR1 SGHTA, CDR2 FQGNSA. The DNA of the CDR3 is TGTGCCAGCAGCTTCGACAGGGGGACAGGAAACACCATATATTTT. Its protein product is CASSFDRGTGNTIYF.

This clonotype was counted at least ten times. The chain carries TRBV2 and TRBJ2-2, with a tentative D call TRBD1 (6 bases). The germline V gene encodes CDR1 SNHLY and CDR2 FYNNEI. This CDR3 is 15 amino acids long. Trimming stripped 7 bases from V and 4 bases from J, with 16 bases between. The CDR3 DNA reads TGTGCCAGCAAGGCGGACAGATATTCCACCGGGGAGCTGTTTTTT. Translating gives CASKADRYSTGELFF.

This clonotype was picked up a small number of times. The V gene is TRBV11-2, the J gene TRBJ1-4, with D unclear. Trimming pared 5 bases from V and 0 bases from J, leaving 7 bases between. Germline V gives CDR1 SGHAT, CDR2 FQNNGV. This CDR3 is built from 14 residues. Here the CDR3 DNA reads TGTGCCAGCAGCCCCATGGCAACTAATGAAAAACTGTTTTTT. It codes for CASSPMATNEKLFF.